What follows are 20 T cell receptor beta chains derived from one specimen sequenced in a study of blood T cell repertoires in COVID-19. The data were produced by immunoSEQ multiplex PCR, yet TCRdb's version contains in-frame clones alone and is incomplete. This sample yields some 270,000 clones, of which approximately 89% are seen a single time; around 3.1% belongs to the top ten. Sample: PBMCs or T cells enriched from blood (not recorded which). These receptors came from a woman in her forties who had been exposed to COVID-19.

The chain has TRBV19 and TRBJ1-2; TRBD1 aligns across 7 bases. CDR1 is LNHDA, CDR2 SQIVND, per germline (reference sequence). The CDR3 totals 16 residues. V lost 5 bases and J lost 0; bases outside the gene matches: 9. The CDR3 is CASSATWDSTNYGYTF. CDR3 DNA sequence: TGTGCCAGTAGTGCAACATGGGACAGTACTAACTATGGCTACACCTTC.

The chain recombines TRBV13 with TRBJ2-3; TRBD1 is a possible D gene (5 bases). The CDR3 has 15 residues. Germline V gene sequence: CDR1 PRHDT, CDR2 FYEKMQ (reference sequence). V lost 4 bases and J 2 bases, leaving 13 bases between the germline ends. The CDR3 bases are TGTGCCAGCAGCTCCTCTAGGGGCCCCACAGATACGCAGTATTTT. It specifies CASSSSRGPTDTQYF.

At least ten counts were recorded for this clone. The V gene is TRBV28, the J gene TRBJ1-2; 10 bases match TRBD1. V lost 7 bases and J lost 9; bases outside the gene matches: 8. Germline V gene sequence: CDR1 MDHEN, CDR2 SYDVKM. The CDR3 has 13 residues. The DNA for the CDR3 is TGTGCCAGCACCATGGGACAGGGGTACAGCTACACCTTC. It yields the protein CASTMGQGYSYTF.

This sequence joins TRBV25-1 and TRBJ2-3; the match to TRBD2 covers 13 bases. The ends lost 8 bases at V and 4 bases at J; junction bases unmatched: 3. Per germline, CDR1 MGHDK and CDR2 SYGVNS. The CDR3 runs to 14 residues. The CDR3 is CASGGLAGADTQYF. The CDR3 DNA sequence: TGTGCCAGCGGAGGACTAGCGGGAGCAGATACGCAGTATTTT.

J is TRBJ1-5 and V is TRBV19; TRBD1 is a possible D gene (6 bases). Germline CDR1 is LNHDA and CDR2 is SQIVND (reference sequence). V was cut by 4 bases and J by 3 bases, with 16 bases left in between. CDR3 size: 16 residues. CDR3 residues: CASSTHRTVINQPQHF. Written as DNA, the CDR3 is TGTGCCAGTAGTACCCACCGGACAGTAATCAATCAGCCCCAGCATTTT.

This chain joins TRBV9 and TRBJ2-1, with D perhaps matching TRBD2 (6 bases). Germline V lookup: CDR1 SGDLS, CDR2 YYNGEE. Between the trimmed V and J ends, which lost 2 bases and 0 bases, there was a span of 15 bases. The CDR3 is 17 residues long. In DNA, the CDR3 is TGTGCCAGCAGCGTTCGGGGGAGTGCCCTCTCCTACAATGAGCAGTTCTTC. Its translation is CASSVRGSALSYNEQFF.

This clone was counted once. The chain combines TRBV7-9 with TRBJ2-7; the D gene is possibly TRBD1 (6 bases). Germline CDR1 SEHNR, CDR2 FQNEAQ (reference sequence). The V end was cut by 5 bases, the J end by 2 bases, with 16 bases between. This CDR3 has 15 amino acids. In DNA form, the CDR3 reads TGTGCCAGCAGCCAGACAGGCAGTCCCCCCTACGAGCAGTACGTC. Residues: CASSQTGSPPYEQYV.

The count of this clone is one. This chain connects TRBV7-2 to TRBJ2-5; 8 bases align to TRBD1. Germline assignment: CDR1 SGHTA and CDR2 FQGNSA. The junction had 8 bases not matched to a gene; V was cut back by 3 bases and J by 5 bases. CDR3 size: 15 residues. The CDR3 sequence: CASSLYRGLSETQYF. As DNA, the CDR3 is TGTGCCAGCAGCTTGTACAGGGGGTTATCGGAGACCCAGTACTTC.

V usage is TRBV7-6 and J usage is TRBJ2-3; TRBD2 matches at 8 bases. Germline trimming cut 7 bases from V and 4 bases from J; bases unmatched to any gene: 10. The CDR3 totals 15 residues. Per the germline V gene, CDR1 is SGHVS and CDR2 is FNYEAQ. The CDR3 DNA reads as TGTGCCAGCACCCCCGAACTAGCGGCGGCAGATACGCAGTATTTT. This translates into CASTPELAAADTQYF.

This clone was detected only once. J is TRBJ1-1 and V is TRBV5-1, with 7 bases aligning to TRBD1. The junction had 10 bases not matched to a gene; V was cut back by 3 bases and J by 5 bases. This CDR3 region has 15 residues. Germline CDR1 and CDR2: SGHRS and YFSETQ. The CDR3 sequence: CASSSRQGTDTEAFF. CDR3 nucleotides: TGCGCCAGCAGCTCGCGACAGGGTACGGATACTGAAGCTTTCTTT.

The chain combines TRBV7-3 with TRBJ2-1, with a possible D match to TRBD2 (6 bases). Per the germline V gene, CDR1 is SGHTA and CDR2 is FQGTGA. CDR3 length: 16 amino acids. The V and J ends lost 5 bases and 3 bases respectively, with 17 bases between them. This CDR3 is CASSPFGGVNYNEQFF. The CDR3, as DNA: TGTGCCAGCAGCCCATTCGGGGGAGTTAACTACAATGAGCAGTTCTTC.

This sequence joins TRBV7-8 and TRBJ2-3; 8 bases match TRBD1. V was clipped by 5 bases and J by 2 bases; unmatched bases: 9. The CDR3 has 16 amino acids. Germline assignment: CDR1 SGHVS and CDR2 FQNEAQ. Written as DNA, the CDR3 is TGTGCCAGCAGCCCGACGGGGACAGGAGACACAGATACGCAGTATTTT. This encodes CASSPTGTGDTDTQYF. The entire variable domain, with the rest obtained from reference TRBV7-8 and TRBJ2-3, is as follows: GAGVSQSPRYKVAKRGQDVALRCDPISGHVSLFWYQQALGQGPEFLTYFQNEAQLDKSGLPSDRFFAERPEGSVSTLKIQRTQQEDSAVYLCASSPTGTGDTDTQYFGPGTRLTVL.

CDR3 protein: CASQRMGHAFGNTIYF. DNA of the CDR3: TGTGCCAGCCAAAGAATGGGGCACGCATTCGGAAACACCATATATTTT. The chain carries TRBV24-1 and TRBJ1-3; D perhaps matches TRBD1 (5 bases). Trimming left V 11 bases short and J 4 bases short, with 23 bases between. From germline, CDR1 is KGHDR and CDR2 SFDVKD. This CDR3 is built from 16 residues.

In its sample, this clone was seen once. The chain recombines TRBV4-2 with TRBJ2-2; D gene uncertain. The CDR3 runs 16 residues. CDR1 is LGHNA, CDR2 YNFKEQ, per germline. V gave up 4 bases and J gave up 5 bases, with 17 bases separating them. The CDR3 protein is CASSPKTRQTTGELFF. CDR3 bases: TGTGCCAGCAGCCCGAAGACTCGCCAAACGACCGGGGAGCTGTTTTTT.

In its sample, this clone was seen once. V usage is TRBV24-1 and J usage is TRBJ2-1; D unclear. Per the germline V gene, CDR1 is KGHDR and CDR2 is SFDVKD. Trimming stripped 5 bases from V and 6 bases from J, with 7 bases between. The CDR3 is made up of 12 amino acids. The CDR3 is CATSVAANEQFF. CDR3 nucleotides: TGTGCCACCAGTGTGGCGGCCAATGAGCAGTTCTTC.

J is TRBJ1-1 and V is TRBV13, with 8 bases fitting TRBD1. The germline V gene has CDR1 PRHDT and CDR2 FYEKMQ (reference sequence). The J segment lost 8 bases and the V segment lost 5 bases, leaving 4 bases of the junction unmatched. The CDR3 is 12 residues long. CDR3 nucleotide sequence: TGTGCCAGCAGCAGGGACAGGACGGAAGCTTTCTTT. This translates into CASSRDRTEAFF.

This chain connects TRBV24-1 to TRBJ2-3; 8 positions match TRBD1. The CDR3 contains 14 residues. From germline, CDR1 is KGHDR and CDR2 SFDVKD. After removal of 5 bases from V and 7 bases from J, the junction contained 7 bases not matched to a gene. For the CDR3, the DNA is TGTGCCACCAGTGCGGCAGGGGGCGCATATACGCAGTATTTT. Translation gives CATSAAGGAYTQYF.

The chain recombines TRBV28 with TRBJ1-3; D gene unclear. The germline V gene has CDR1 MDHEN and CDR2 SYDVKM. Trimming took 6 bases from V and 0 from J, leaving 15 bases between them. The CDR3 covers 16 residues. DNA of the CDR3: TGTGCCAGCAGGGGTATCCGACTGAGCTCTGGAAACACCATATATTTT. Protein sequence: CASRGIRLSSGNTIYF.

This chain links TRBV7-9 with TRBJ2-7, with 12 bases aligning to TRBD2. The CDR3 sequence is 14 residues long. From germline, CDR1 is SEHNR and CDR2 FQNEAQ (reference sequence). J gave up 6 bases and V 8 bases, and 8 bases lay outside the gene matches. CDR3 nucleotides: TGTGCCAGCCGGGCTAGCGGGAGGGCCGTCGAGCAGTACGTC. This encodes CASRASGRAVEQYV.

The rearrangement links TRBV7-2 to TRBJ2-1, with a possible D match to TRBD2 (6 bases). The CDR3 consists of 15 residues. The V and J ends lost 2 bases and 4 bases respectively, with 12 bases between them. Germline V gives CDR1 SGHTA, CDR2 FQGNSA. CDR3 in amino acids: CASSLSSGYYNEQFF. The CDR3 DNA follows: TGTGCCAGCAGCTTAAGTAGCGGCTATTACAATGAGCAGTTCTTC.